These T cell receptor beta chains were read from a single sample in a study of T cell changes during pregnancy in multiple sclerosis. The table came from immunoSEQ multiplex PCR; TCRdb's copy has only in-frame clones and leaves some out. The sample lists about 58,000 clones, about 90% seen once, with about 0.5% in the top ten. Source: CD4+ T cells from peripheral blood mononuclear cells, taken after pregnancy. The receptor source for this set is a female donor in good health, enrolled as a control in a pregnancy study. Each CDR3 is given with its conserved first and last residue. The order of the fields is J gene, D gene, clone size, CDR3 length, V gene, CDR3 DNA, CDR3 protein. The D gene is left open where the match is weak. Where a row states a size, it is once, few, many or the class of an expanded clone; other rows omit it.

TRBJ2-1 | TRBD2 | once | 15 | TRBV7-2 | TGTGCCAGCAGCTTGATGGGCGGGGGACGGAATGAGCAGTTCTTC | CASSLMGGGRNEQFF
TRBJ2-5 | . | . | 15 | TRBV6-5 | TGTGCCAGCAGTGCCAGTACTATGCTCCGAGAGACCCAGTACTTC | CASSASTMLRETQYF
TRBJ2-1 | TRBD2 | . | 13 | TRBV7-3 | TGTGCCAGCAGCCTCACGGGGGGTAGTGAGCAGTTCTTC | CASSLTGGSEQFF
TRBJ1-4 | . | . | 15 | TRBV23-1 | TGCGCCAGCACCTTGACAGCCCCGTCGAGGGAAAAACTGTTTTTT | CASTLTAPSREKLFF
TRBJ1-5 | TRBD1 | once | 14 | TRBV11-2 | TGTGCCAGCAGCTTAGGACAGGGGGATCAGCCCCAGCATTTT | CASSLGQGDQPQHF
TRBJ2-1 | . | . | 14 | TRBV7-3 | TGTGCCAGCAGCTTAAGGGGCGCTGGGGATGAGCAGTTCTTC | CASSLRGAGDEQFF
TRBJ1-5 | . | . | 13 | TRBV6-5 | TGTGCCAGCAGTTCTACAGGGTGGCAGCCCCAGCATTTT | CASSSTGWQPQHF
TRBJ2-7 | . | . | 13 | TRBV11-2 | TGTGCCAGCAGCCTAGGATGGAGAGGCGAGCAGTACTTC | CASSLGWRGEQYF
TRBJ2-2 | . | . | 16 | TRBV13 | TGTGCCAGCAGGGGGGGTAGGACGGATGTCACCGGGGAGCTGTTTTTT | CASRGGRTDVTGELFF
TRBJ2-6 | . | . | 15 | TRBV13 | TGTGCCAGCAGTTCTACAGACTCTGGGGCCAACGTCCTGACTTTC | CASSSTDSGANVLTF
TRBJ2-7 | TRBD1 | . | 16 | TRBV7-8 | TGTGCCAGCAGTTCCCAAAACAGGGGTAGGTCCTACGAGCAGTACTTC | CASSSQNRGRSYEQYF
TRBJ2-2 | . | . | 15 | TRBV27 | TGTGCCAGCACCGGCGGAGGGGGCAACACCGGGGAGCTGTTTTTT | CASTGGGGNTGELFF
TRBJ1-6 | TRBD1 | few | 13 | TRBV30 | TGTGCCTGGACGAAAACAGGGGGGAGGGCCCTCCACTTT | CAWTKTGGRALHF
TRBJ1-4 | TRBD1 | . | 14 | TRBV5-1 | TGCGCCAGCAGCCCCGGGACAGCGATTGTAGAACTGTTTTTT | CASSPGTAIVELFF
TRBJ2-7 | TRBD1 | . | 16 | TRBV16 | TGTGCCAGCAGCCACCTTACAGGGGGCTGGGGTTCGAAGCAGTACTTC | CASSHLTGGWGSKQYF
TRBJ2-7 | TRBD2 | . | 15 | TRBV7-2 | TGTGCCAGCAGCCGCAGACTAGCGGGGGCGGGCGAGCAGTACTTC | CASSRRLAGAGEQYF
TRBJ2-2 | TRBD2 | . | 15 | TRBV7-2 | TGTGCCAGCAGCTTAGCGCCCAGCGGGGCCGGGGAGCTGTTTTTT | CASSLAPSGAGELFF
TRBJ2-5 | . | . | 11 | TRBV20-1 | TGCAGTCAGGGGTCTGGGGAGACCCAGTACTTC | CSQGSGETQYF
TRBJ1-5 | . | . | 14 | TRBV7-2 | TGTGCCAGCAGCCCGGCGGGGGGCTTTCAGCCCCAGCATTTT | CASSPAGGFQPQHF
TRBJ2-3 | TRBD2 | . | 19 | TRBV19 | TGTGCCAGTAGCCGACTCCGACTAGCGGGGACCCATAGCACAGATACGCAGTATTTT | CASSRLRLAGTHSTDTQYF
TRBJ1-1 | TRBD1 | . | 13 | TRBV4-2 | TGTGCCAGCAGCCGGGACAGCTACACTGAAGCTTTCTTT | CASSRDSYTEAFF
TRBJ1-6 | TRBD1 | . | 15 | TRBV6-6 | TGTGCCAGCAGTTACACGGGACAGGCTAGTTCACCCCTCCACTTT | CASSYTGQASSPLHF
TRBJ2-5 | . | . | 17 | TRBV7-3 | TGTGCCAGCAGCCCACCGCCGGGACAACCGGGCCAAGAGACCCAGTACTTC | CASSPPPGQPGQETQYF
TRBJ1-5 | . | . | 15 | TRBV4-2 | TGTGCCAGCAGCCCGGCGGGGGGGGAAGAGCAGCCCCAGCATTTT | CASSPAGGEEQPQHF
TRBJ1-1 | TRBD1 | . | 15 | TRBV19 | TGTGCCAGTAGTATAGGGGACAGGGGCTACACTGAAGCTTTCTTT | CASSIGDRGYTEAFF
TRBJ1-4 | TRBD1 | . | 15 | TRBV30 | TGTGCCTGGAGTGTACTAGGACAGGGTAGTGAAAAACTGTTTTTT | CAWSVLGQGSEKLFF
TRBJ2-7 | TRBD1 | once | 16 | TRBV10-1 | TGCGCCAGCAGTGGGCCTCCGGGACAGGAGATCTACGAGCAGTACTTC | CASSGPPGQEIYEQYF
TRBJ2-7 | . | . | 14 | TRBV2 | TGTGCCAGCAGTGAGACAGAGAGCTCCTACGAGCAGTACTTC | CASSETESSYEQYF
TRBJ2-3 | . | . | 13 | TRBV5-1 | TGCGCCAGCAGCTTGGAGACAGTAGATACGCAGTATTTT | CASSLETVDTQYF
TRBJ2-2 | TRBD2 | . | 16 | TRBV7-9 | TGTGCCAGCAGCCAGAGCCCTAGCGGGGACACCGGGGAGCTGTTTTTT | CASSQSPSGDTGELFF
TRBJ2-2 | . | . | 15 | TRBV9 | TGTGCCAGCAGCGTGACTGCGGGGAGCACCGGGGAGCTGTTTTTT | CASSVTAGSTGELFF
TRBJ1-2 | . | . | 16 | TRBV6-1 | TGTGCCAGCAGTGAGGGATGGGGCAGATCTAGCTATGGCTACACCTTC | CASSEGWGRSSYGYTF
TRBJ2-7 | . | . | 14 | TRBV25-1 | TGTGCCAGCAGTGAAAGTTCTCTAAACTACGAGCAGTACTTC | CASSESSLNYEQYF
TRBJ2-1 | . | . | 13 | TRBV5-1 | TGCGCCAGCAGCTTGGCATGGGGGGATGAGCAGTTCTTC | CASSLAWGDEQFF
TRBJ1-6 | TRBD1 | . | 14 | TRBV5-1 | TGCGCCAGCAGTGAACAGGGGGCCTATTCACCCCTCCACTTT | CASSEQGAYSPLHF
TRBJ1-1 | . | . | 15 | TRBV19 | TGTGCCAGTAGTATACCGGGGGGCGGGAACACTGAAGCTTTCTTT | CASSIPGGGNTEAFF
TRBJ1-1 | . | . | 15 | TRBV11-2 | TGTGCCAGCAGCTTAGATCTCGGCAGGGTCACTGAAGCTTTCTTT | CASSLDLGRVTEAFF
TRBJ1-4 | TRBD1 | . | 14 | TRBV10-3 | TGTGCCACCACCGGGGACAGGGGTAGGGGTAAACTGTTTTTT | CATTGDRGRGKLFF
TRBJ2-2 | TRBD2 | . | 18 | TRBV30 | TGTGCCTGGAGTGTAATGACTAGCGGGGGGCGGGCCACCGGGGAGCTGTTTTTT | CAWSVMTSGGRATGELFF
TRBJ2-5 | TRBD2 | . | 17 | TRBV6-1 | TGTGCCAGCAGTGAAGGAGGGGTAGCTAGCGGGGAAGAGACCCAGTACTTC | CASSEGGVASGEETQYF
TRBJ1-4 | TRBD1 | . | 15 | TRBV4-3 | TGCGCCAGCAGCCAAAATCAGGGGGTGACGGAAAAACTGTTTTTT | CASSQNQGVTEKLFF
TRBJ2-5 | . | . | 13 | TRBV10-3 | TGTGCCGCCAGGCGGGGAGTTCAAGAGACCCAGTACTTC | CAARRGVQETQYF
TRBJ2-5 | TRBD2 | . | 16 | TRBV10-3 | TGTGCCATCAGTAACATCGAGGGACTAGCTGAGGAGACCCAGTACTTC | CAISNIEGLAEETQYF
TRBJ2-3 | TRBD2 | . | 16 | TRBV7-9 | TGTGCCAGCAGCAAAATTAGCGGGGGAGGGACAGATACGCAGTATTTT | CASSKISGGGTDTQYF
TRBJ2-1 | TRBD2 | . | 16 | TRBV19 | TGTGCCAGTAGTGTGTCGGGACTAGCTAAATACAATGAGCAGTTCTTC | CASSVSGLAKYNEQFF
TRBJ2-7 | . | . | 13 | TRBV6-5 | TGTGCCAGCAGTGAAGACATCTCCTACGAGCAGTACTTC | CASSEDISYEQYF